This TCR beta chain stems from a study of Ad26.COV2.S vaccination and SARS-CoV-2 variants. Study-wide results and caveats: The TCR breadth and depth analyses may have produced an underestimate of total T cell responses.

TCRdb's copy holds only in-frame clones and misses some; the assay was immunoSEQ multiplex PCR. Here the sample spans about 350,000 clones, roughly 91% being singletons. V dropped 2 bases and J dropped 1 base, with 5 bases sitting between them. The germline V gene has CDR1 SNHLY and CDR2 FYNNEI. The CDR3 has 13 amino acids. On this clone itself: Its specificity is unknown.

The treatment: 15 to 20 received Ad26.COV2.S at low or high dose, single or two shots; about 5 received placebo; per-sample allocation not given. Specimen acquisition occurred on day 63 following the initial vaccine or placebo injection. Wuhan-strain spike was delivered by a replication-incompetent Ad26 vector. This receptor was taken from a person between 18 and 59 years old who received the Ad26.COV2.S COVID-19 vaccine or a placebo. The sample was peripheral blood, taken in a trial of Ad26.COV2.S vaccine versus placebo. The chain has TRBV2 and TRBJ1-1; D not certain. CDR3: CASSELWNTEAFF. Written as DNA, the CDR3 is TGTGCCAGCAGTGAACTCTGGAACACTGAAGCTTTCTTT.